These 29 T cell receptor beta chains originate from one sample sequenced in a study of blood T cell repertoires in COVID-19. Sequenced by immunoSEQ multiplex PCR; TCRdb stores in-frame clones only, minus some. The repertoire holds around 100,000 clones, with 65% to 90% as singletons. The specimen sequenced was PBMCs or T cells enriched from blood (not recorded which). The receptors were gathered from a woman aged 45 to 65 who had recovered from COVID-19.

V and J are TRBV15 and TRBJ1-4; D gene uncertain. Germline-derived CDR1 and CDR2 are LNHNV and YYDKDF (reference sequence). There are 14 residues in the CDR3. The V end was cut by 1 base, the J end by 5 bases, with 8 bases between. CDR3 sequence (DNA): TGTGCCACCAGCAGAGGTACGGTGAATGAAAAACTGTTTTTT. Translated: CATSRGTVNEKLFF. The full variable domain, rest sourced from reference TRBV15 and TRBJ1-4, is DAMVIQNPRYQVTQFGKPVTLSCSQTLNHNVMYWYQQKSSQAPKLLFHYYDKDFNNEADTPDNFQSRRPNTSFCFLDIRSPGLGDTAMYLCATSRGTVNEKLFFGSGTQLSVL.

The chain has TRBV6-2 or TRBV6-3 and TRBJ2-1, with D possibly matching TRBD2 (6 bases). The CDR3 has 17 residues. V was shortened by 6 bases and J by 8 bases, with 26 bases between the two germline ends. CDR1 and CDR2 from the germline V gene are MNHEY and SVGEGT. In DNA form, the CDR3 reads TGTGCCAGCAGCATAGGTGGGGGTGGCGGGATGATGTATGAGCAGTTCTTC. Protein product: CASSIGGGGGMMYEQFF.

The J gene is TRBJ1-3, the V gene TRBV10-3; unclear D gene. Germline lookup yields CDR1 ENHRY and CDR2 SYGVKD. V was clipped by 10 bases and J by 4 bases, with 14 bases between them. This CDR3 spans 13 amino acids. This CDR3 reads CATEGTGGNTIYF. CDR3 DNA: TGTGCCACCGAGGGAACGGGGGGAAACACCATATATTTT.

This chain links TRBV5-4 with TRBJ2-7, with 14 bases identical to TRBD2. The germline V gene has CDR1 SGHNT and CDR2 YYREEE (reference sequence). The CDR3 covers 15 residues. The junction had 3 bases not matched to a gene; V was cut back by 4 bases and J by 3 bases. CDR3 nucleotides: TGTGCCAGCAGCCCGACTAGCGGGGGGGGCTACGAGCAGTACTTC. It encodes CASSPTSGGGYEQYF.

This clone was picked up a small number of times. This chain connects TRBV5-1 to TRBJ1-1; D may be TRBD1 (6 bases). Trimming took off 6 bases at V and 7 bases at J, with 10 bases between the two ends. The CDR3 extends over 11 amino acids. Germline-derived CDR1 and CDR2 are SGHRS and YFSETQ. The CDR3 is CASKGHLEAFF. CDR3 in DNA: TGCGCCAGCAAGGGACACCTTGAAGCTTTCTTT.

This clone was detected only a few times. The genes are TRBV19 and TRBJ1-2, with 9 bases aligning to TRBD1. V shed 10 bases, J shed 4 bases, and the junction held 13 bases outside the gene matches. Germline-derived CDR1 and CDR2 are LNHDA and SQIVND (reference sequence). The CDR3 spans 15 residues. The CDR3 DNA reads TGTGCCACCAAACCGGGACAGGGACCTATCTATGGCTACACCTTC. It specifies CATKPGQGPIYGYTF. The full variable domain, with the rest looked up from reference TRBV19 and TRBJ1-2, is DGGITQSPKYLFRKEGQNVTLSCEQNLNHDAMYWYRQDPGQGLRLIYYSQIVNDFQKGDIAEGYSVSREKKESFPLTVTSAQKNPTAFYLCATKPGQGPIYGYTFGSGTRLTVV.

The chain is built from TRBV2 and TRBJ2-7, with 10 bases lining up with TRBD1. Germline CDR1 SNHLY, CDR2 FYNNEI. The CDR3 covers 13 residues. After removal of 8 bases from V and 2 bases from J, the junction contained 3 bases not matched to a gene. Here the CDR3 DNA reads TGTGCCAGCTGGACAGGGGGGCCCTACGAGCAGTACTTC. Protein: CASWTGGPYEQYF.

The chain employs TRBV6-2 or TRBV6-3 and TRBJ2-1; 8 nucleotides line up with TRBD2. CDR1 and CDR2 (germline): MNHEY, SVGEGT. J lost 7 bases, V lost 4 bases, and 15 bases had no gene match. This CDR3 comprises 17 residues. CDR3 amino acids: CASSSPHSGKRLNEQFF. CDR3 in DNA: TGTGCCAGCAGTTCTCCGCATAGCGGGAAACGACTAAATGAGCAGTTCTTC.

This clone has a handful of counts. V and J are TRBV15 and TRBJ1-3; D is undetermined. CDR1 and CDR2 (germline): LNHNV, YYDKDF (reference sequence). This CDR3 has 15 amino acids. Trimming left V 2 bases short and J 0 bases short, with 8 bases between. CDR3 residues: CATSRLPVSGNTIYF. The CDR3 bases are TGTGCCACCAGCAGACTGCCAGTCTCTGGAAACACCATATATTTT. Based on the CDR3 plus reference TRBV15 and TRBJ1-3, the full variable domain is DAMVIQNPRYQVTQFGKPVTLSCSQTLNHNVMYWYQQKSSQAPKLLFHYYDKDFNNEADTPDNFQSRRPNTSFCFLDIRSPGLGDTAMYLCATSRLPVSGNTIYFGEGSWLTVV.

This sequence joins TRBV28 and TRBJ2-1, with TRBD2 matching 7 bases. CDR3 length equals 15 residues. CDR1 and CDR2 from the germline V gene are MDHEN and SYDVKM. After removal of 2 bases from V and 7 bases from J, the junction contained 8 bases not matched to a gene. The DNA for the CDR3 is TGTGCCAGCAGTTTAGGGGGAGGGCCTACAAATGAGCAGTTCTTC. This sequence encodes CASSLGGGPTNEQFF.

The V gene is TRBV19, the J gene TRBJ1-1; 7 bases match TRBD1. V lost 9 bases and J lost 1; bases outside the gene matches: 5. The CDR3 extends over 13 amino acids. Germline V gives CDR1 LNHDA, CDR2 SQIVND (reference sequence). CDR3 loop: CASQRTGNTEAFF. In DNA, the CDR3 is TGTGCCAGCCAGCGGACAGGGAACACTGAAGCTTTCTTT.

This chain links TRBV9 with TRBJ2-1; a possible D gene is TRBD1 (5 bases). The germline V gene encodes CDR1 SGDLS and CDR2 YYNGEE. The CDR3 has 13 residues. Trimming stripped 3 bases from V and 9 bases from J, with 13 bases between. The DNA for the CDR3 is TGTGCCAGCAGCGCTCAGGGTCATCGTGAGCAGTTCTTC. Translating gives CASSAQGHREQFF. The variable domain in full, with the rest retrieved from reference TRBV9 and TRBJ2-1, is DSGVTQTPKHLITATGQRVTLRCSPRSGDLSVYWYQQSLDQGLQFLIQYYNGEERAKGNILERFSAQQFPDLHSELNLSSLELGDSALYFCASSAQGHREQFFGPGTRLTVL.

The V and J genes are TRBV24-1 and TRBJ2-5, with 7 bases identical to TRBD2. CDR1 is KGHDR and CDR2 is SFDVKD in the germline V gene. The CDR3 runs to 13 residues. The V segment lost 5 bases and the J segment 5 bases; nucleotides outside the gene matches: 4. As DNA, the CDR3 is TGTGCCACCAGTGCGGGGGAGGGTGAGACCCAGTACTTC. Translating it yields CATSAGEGETQYF.

This chain joins TRBV7-2 and TRBJ2-1; 11 bases align to TRBD2. Germline CDR1 is SGHTA and CDR2 is FQGNSA. Trimming at V came to 4 bases and at J to 7 bases, leaving 3 bases not matched to a gene. The CDR3 has 14 residues. CDR3 nucleotide sequence: TGTGCCAGCAGCTCAGGGACTAGCGGTAATGAGCAGTTCTTC. It codes for CASSSGTSGNEQFF.

The chain is built from TRBV19 and TRBJ1-6; D is ambiguous. CDR3 length equals 12 residues. Germline V lookup: CDR1 LNHDA, CDR2 SQIVND (reference sequence). Trimming removed 2 bases from V and 11 bases from J, with 7 bases in between. The CDR3 here is CASSIIGTPLHF. CDR3 bases: TGTGCCAGTAGTATAATCGGGACACCCCTCCACTTT.

The V call is TRBV5-4, the J call TRBJ2-7; D is ambiguous. V was shortened by 4 bases and J by 4 bases, with 9 bases between the two germline ends. Per germline, CDR1 SGHNT and CDR2 YYREEE (reference sequence). CDR3 length equals 12 residues. The CDR3 sequence: CASSRGQYEQYF. The DNA of the CDR3 is TGTGCCAGCAGCCGCGGCCAGTACGAGCAGTACTTC. The full variable domain, rest sourced from reference TRBV5-4 and TRBJ2-7, is ETGVTQSPTHLIKTRGQQVTLRCSSQSGHNTVSWYQQALGQGPQFIFQYYREEENGRGNFPPRFSGLQFPNYSSELNVNALELDDSALYLCASSRGQYEQYFGPGTRLTVT.

The genes are TRBV7-3 and TRBJ2-1; a weak D match, TRBD2 (5 bases). Trimming removed 8 bases at V and 3 bases at J, with 17 bases between. Germline values: CDR1 SGHTA, CDR2 FQGTGA. There are 15 residues in the CDR3. The CDR3 nucleotides are TGTGCCAGCCTCCCCCGGCGAGCGGTCTACAATGAGCAGTTCTTC. This translates into CASLPRRAVYNEQFF.

This chain connects TRBV10-1 to TRBJ2-1; TRBD2 agrees at 7 bases. Germline V gives CDR1 WNHNN, CDR2 SYGVQD (reference sequence). The J segment lost 9 bases and the V segment lost 4 bases, leaving 9 bases of the junction unmatched. This CDR3 is 14 amino acids long. CDR3 coding DNA: TGCGCCAGCAGTGTTCCAGGCGGGAGTGGTGAGCAGTTCTTC. Translated: CASSVPGGSGEQFF.

The chain employs TRBV30 and TRBJ1-4, with 8 positions matching TRBD1. The length of the CDR3 is 11 residues. Germline trimming cut 4 bases from V and 12 bases from J; bases unmatched to any gene: 4. Germline V lookup: CDR1 GTSNPN, CDR2 SVGIG (reference sequence). CDR3 in DNA: TGTGCCTGGACGAAGACAGGGGAACTGTTTTTT. Its translation: CAWTKTGELFF.

The CDR3 bases are TGTGCCAGCAGCTTGAGTTGGGCTAGCGTGAAGCAAGAGACCCAGTACTTC. Translated, it gives CASSLSWASVKQETQYF. The chain recombines TRBV9 with TRBJ2-5, with D maybe TRBD2 (6 bases). This CDR3 spans 17 amino acids. Germline loops: CDR1 SGDLS, CDR2 YYNGEE. The V and J ends lost 4 bases and 2 bases respectively, with 21 bases between them.

The chain employs TRBV19 and TRBJ2-1; the match to TRBD2 covers 13 bases. The trim removed 5 bases at V and 6 bases at J, leaving 13 bases unmatched. Germline values: CDR1 LNHDA, CDR2 SQIVND (reference sequence). The CDR3 contains 18 residues. This CDR3 reads CASSASGLAGSGSNEQFF. The CDR3 DNA reads as TGTGCCAGTAGTGCCTCGGGACTAGCGGGATCAGGATCCAATGAGCAGTTCTTC.

The chain couples TRBV18 to TRBJ1-1; 8 nucleotides line up with TRBD1. Germline V gene lookup returns CDR1 KGHSH and CDR2 LQKENI. The V and J ends lost 4 bases and 4 bases, in that order; junction bases with no gene match: 8. This CDR3 comprises 15 residues. The DNA of the CDR3 is TGTGCCAGCTCACTGTCGACAGGGGAACTCACTGAAGCTTTCTTT. It encodes CASSLSTGELTEAFF.

The rearrangement links TRBV28 to TRBJ2-2; 9 bases line up with TRBD2. The V and J ends lost 8 bases and 5 bases, in that order; junction bases with no gene match: 6. The V gene's germline CDR1 is MDHEN and CDR2 SYDVKM. This CDR3 has 14 amino acids. In DNA, the CDR3 is TGTGCCAGCTTGGGGCTAGCGGGGACCGGGGAGCTGTTTTTT. This codes for CASLGLAGTGELFF.

The rearrangement joins TRBV19 to TRBJ2-7; 8 nucleotides align to TRBD2. The CDR3 sequence is 15 residues long. The germline CDR1 and CDR2 sequences are LNHDA and SQIVND (reference sequence). J was trimmed by 5 bases and V by 2 bases; bases with no gene match: 8. The CDR3 reads CASSITTGGPHEQYF. In DNA, the CDR3 is TGTGCCAGTAGTATAACAACGGGAGGGCCCCACGAGCAGTACTTC.

The CDR3 protein is CASSFTGPNSPLHF. In DNA form, the CDR3 reads TGTGCCAGCAGTTTTACAGGTCCCAATTCACCCCTCCACTTT. The chain carries TRBV28 and TRBJ1-6, with a tentative D call TRBD1 (5 bases). Trimming left V 3 bases short and J 7 bases short, with 10 bases between. The CDR3 has 14 residues. Germline V lookup: CDR1 MDHEN, CDR2 SYDVKM.

This sequence joins TRBV2 and TRBJ1-1; D might be TRBD1 (6 bases). V shed 5 bases and J shed 3 bases, with 16 bases lying between them. The CDR3 is made up of 15 amino acids. The germline V gene encodes CDR1 SNHLY and CDR2 FYNNEI. This CDR3 reads CASSYVRQVDTEAFF. CDR3 nucleotide sequence: TGTGCCAGCAGTTACGTACGACAGGTCGACACTGAAGCTTTCTTT.

The chain uses TRBV5-1 and TRBJ2-7; 9 positions match TRBD1. The germline V gene encodes CDR1 SGHRS and CDR2 YFSETQ. The CDR3 is 15 amino acids. The V and J ends lost 0 bases and 2 bases, in that order; junction bases with no gene match: 3. The DNA for the CDR3 is TGCGCCAGCAGCTTGGGGGGGACAGGGACCTACGAGCAGTACTTC. Translating it yields CASSLGGTGTYEQYF.

The chain has TRBV27 and TRBJ1-1; perhaps TRBD1 as D (5 bases). V was pared by 8 bases and J by 1 base, with 23 bases between. The germline CDR1 and CDR2 sequences are MNHEY and SMNVEV (reference sequence). The CDR3 loop spans 17 amino acids. The CDR3 nucleotides read TGTGCCAGCTTCCCAGCCGGTTCCCGGGGGGGGAACACTGAAGCTTTCTTT. Its translation: CASFPAGSRGGNTEAFF.

The V gene is TRBV5-1, the J gene TRBJ2-7; a possible D gene is TRBD2 (6 bases). CDR1 is SGHRS, CDR2 YFSETQ, per germline. Trimming took off 3 bases at V and 2 bases at J, with 12 bases between the two ends. There are 14 residues in the CDR3. The CDR3 is CASSSQDYPYEQYF. The CDR3 bases are TGCGCCAGCAGCTCTCAGGACTATCCCTACGAGCAGTACTTC.